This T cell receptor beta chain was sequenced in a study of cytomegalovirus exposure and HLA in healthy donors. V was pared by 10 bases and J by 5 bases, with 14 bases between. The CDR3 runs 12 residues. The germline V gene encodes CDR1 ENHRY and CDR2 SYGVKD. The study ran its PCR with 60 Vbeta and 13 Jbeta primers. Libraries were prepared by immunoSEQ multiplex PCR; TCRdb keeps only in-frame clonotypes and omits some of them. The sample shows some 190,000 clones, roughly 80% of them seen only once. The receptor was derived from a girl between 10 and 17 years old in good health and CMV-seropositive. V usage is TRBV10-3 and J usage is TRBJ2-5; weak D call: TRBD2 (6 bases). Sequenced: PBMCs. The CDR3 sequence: CATRDGGETQYF. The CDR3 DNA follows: TGTGCCACGCGGGACGGCGGGGAGACCCAGTACTTC.